What follows describes a single T cell receptor beta chain. The V and J ends lost 5 bases and 8 bases respectively, with 15 bases between them. The CDR3 spans 13 residues. Germline loops: CDR1 SQVTM, CDR2 ANQGSEA. These data are taken from a study of T cells in Graves' hyperthyroidism and ophthalmopathy. Amplified TCR beta CDR3 regions came from RNA transcripts. HTBI primers were employed in a first-round RT-PCR of the TCR CDR3. TCRdb re-derived calls from the multiplex PCR reads in MiXCR, one entry per CDR3 protein. The sample records 730,000 or so distinct CDR3 sequences, 18% being singletons. This clonotype was obtained from a woman aged 45-65 years with Graves' hyperthyroidism that later progressed to Graves' ophthalmopathy. This chain uses TRBV29-1 with TRBJ2-2; the D is unclear. The sequencing sample was made of blood. The CDR3 region is CSVLIAAQGELFF. The CDR3 DNA is TGCAGCGTTCTAATAGCAGCGCAAGGGGAGCTGTTTTTT.